The next 23 T cell receptor beta chains were all read from a single sample in a study of blood T cells in healthy people across ages. Using a J-beta primer mix together with a sample-barcoded 5' primer, a second PCR was run for roughly 6 to 12 cycles. TCRdb passed the 5' RACE reads through MiXCR, listing each CDR3 protein once. The sample lists about 1,500,000 distinct CDR3 sequences, 28% occurring once. Sequenced input: blood. The receptors shown here come from a woman aged 30 to 39 in good health.

The rearrangement joins TRBV10-3 to TRBJ2-3, with 8 bases lining up with TRBD1. The V and J ends lost 4 bases and 5 bases, in that order; junction bases with no gene match: 5. The CDR3 sequence is 14 residues long. Germline V gene lookup returns CDR1 ENHRY and CDR2 SYGVKD. The CDR3 sequence is CAISGQGAKDTQYF. CDR3 DNA: TGTGCCATCAGTGGTCAGGGGGCGAAAGATACGCAGTATTTT.

The genes are TRBV7-8 and TRBJ2-6; 7 nucleotides agree with TRBD1. This CDR3 is built from 18 residues. The V gene's germline CDR1 is SGHVS and CDR2 FQNEAQ. The V segment lost 0 bases and the J segment 1 base; nucleotides outside the gene matches: 6. In DNA form, the CDR3 reads TGTGCCAGCAGCTTAGCATTTACAGGGGCTTCTGGGGCCAACGTCCTGACTTTC. Protein sequence: CASSLAFTGASGANVLTF.

Of note for this clonotype: This may come from a read error, since a much larger clone is one base off. The V call is TRBV20-1, the J call TRBJ2-1; possibly TRBD1 for D (5 bases). V dropped 4 bases and J dropped 2 bases, with 15 bases sitting between them. Germline V gene sequence: CDR1 DFQATT, CDR2 SNEGSKA (reference sequence). The CDR3 consists of 15 residues. Written as DNA, the CDR3 is TGCAGTGCTAAGAAGACAGAGCTCCCCTACAATGAGCAGTTCTTC. It encodes CSAKKTELPYNEQFF.

V and J are TRBV9 and TRBJ1-4, with TRBD1 matching over 7 bases. The length of the CDR3 is 15 residues. Germline V gives CDR1 SGDLS, CDR2 YYNGEE. The ends lost 3 bases at V and 3 bases at J; junction bases unmatched: 5. The CDR3 DNA reads TGTGCCAGCAGCGAAAGACAGGGATCTAATGAAAAACTGTTTTTT. Translated: CASSERQGSNEKLFF.

V usage is TRBV6-6 and J usage is TRBJ1-1; D call uncertain. The CDR3 has 14 residues. Germline CDR1 MNHNY, CDR2 SVGAGI (reference sequence). The V end was cut by 4 bases, the J end by 0 bases, with 9 bases between. CDR3 region: CASSSVPVNTEAFF. The CDR3 DNA sequence: TGTGCCAGCAGTTCCGTCCCAGTGAACACTGAAGCTTTCTTT.

The chain carries TRBV3-1 and TRBJ2-5; possibly TRBD2 for D (6 bases). Per germline, CDR1 LGHDT and CDR2 YNNKEL (reference sequence). CDR3 size: 16 residues. Deletions cut 3 bases from V and 2 bases from J, with 16 bases between. The CDR3 DNA sequence: TGTGCCAGCAGCCAGACGGCGGGGTCGGGGCAAGAGACCCAGTACTTC. Its translation: CASSQTAGSGQETQYF.

This chain joins TRBV20-1 and TRBJ2-7; TRBD1 aligns across 9 bases. CDR1 and CDR2 (germline): DFQATT, SNEGSKA (reference sequence). The CDR3 consists of 15 residues. With 0 bases clipped from V and 6 bases from J, the junction kept 9 bases outside the gene matches. In DNA form, the CDR3 reads TGCAGTGCTAGAGAGGCGGGAACAGGGGGCCGCGAGCAGTACTTC. This translates into CSAREAGTGGREQYF.

This clonotype was seen only a few times. The V and J genes are TRBV7-9 and TRBJ1-4, with D unclear. Trimming stripped 1 base from V and 7 bases from J, with 13 bases between. This CDR3 contains 15 residues. CDR1 is SEHNR and CDR2 is FQNEAQ in the germline V gene (reference sequence). CDR3 in amino acids: CASSLGVTVGEKLFF. For the CDR3, the DNA is TGTGCCAGCAGCTTAGGGGTCACGGTCGGTGAAAAACTGTTTTTT.

This rearrangement joins TRBV13 to TRBJ2-7; 7 bases are shared with TRBD1. From germline, CDR1 is PRHDT and CDR2 FYEKMQ (reference sequence). The CDR3 consists of 16 residues. V shed 7 bases, J shed 0 bases, and the junction held 12 bases outside the gene matches. In nucleotides, the CDR3 is TGTGCCAGCACCGCGACAGGGCCTCTTAGCTCCTACGAGCAGTACTTC. Protein: CASTATGPLSSYEQYF.

This clonotype was recorded a few times. The V call is TRBV5-6, the J call TRBJ1-4; the D gene is possibly TRBD1 (5 bases). V lost 2 bases, J lost 6 bases, and 11 bases lay in between. The V gene's germline CDR1 is SGHDT and CDR2 YYEEEE. The CDR3 has 14 amino acids. The CDR3 DNA reads TGTGCCAGCAGCTTACGAGGGGTGGATGAAAAACTGTTTTTT. This translates into CASSLRGVDEKLFF.

This clonotype was detected ten times or more. The rearrangement uses TRBV24-1 and TRBJ2-1; unclear D gene. The CDR3 is 12 amino acids. The V and J ends lost 3 bases and 9 bases respectively, with 8 bases between them. CDR1 is KGHDR, CDR2 SFDVKD, per germline. CDR3 DNA: TGTGCCACCAGTGATCATAGAGGTGAGCAGTTCTTC. It translates to CATSDHRGEQFF.

To note about this clonotype: A read error may explain this, as a much larger clone is one base away. The chain couples TRBV20-1 to TRBJ2-4; D is unclear. CDR1 and CDR2 from the germline V gene are DFQATT and SNEGSKA (reference sequence). Trimming pared 7 bases from V and 8 bases from J, leaving 12 bases between. The CDR3 covers 11 residues. CDR3 nucleotides: TGCAGTGTCCAAATTAAGGACATTCAGTACTTC. Its translation is CSVQIKDIQYF.

This clonotype was picked up one time. The rearrangement links TRBV20-1 to TRBJ2-3; TRBD2 might be the D (5 bases). V was cut by 0 bases and J by 2 bases, with 12 bases left in between. The CDR3 has 15 residues. Germline V gene lookup returns CDR1 DFQATT and CDR2 SNEGSKA (reference sequence). The CDR3 DNA reads TGCAGTGCTAGAGACCCCTACCGGGACACAGATACGCAGTATTTT. This sequence encodes CSARDPYRDTDTQYF.

Only a few counts were recorded for this clonotype. CDR3 nucleotide sequence: TGCGCCAGCAGCCTGACCACAGGCACCTCCTACAATGAGCAGTTCTTC. Encoded protein: CASSLTTGTSYNEQFF. This rearrangement joins TRBV5-1 to TRBJ2-1; TRBD1 might be the D (5 bases). The CDR3 length is 16 residues. V lost 4 bases and J 0 bases, leaving 14 bases between the germline ends. CDR1 and CDR2 from the germline V gene are SGHRS and YFSETQ.

This clonotype was seen a handful of times. The chain carries TRBV5-1 and TRBJ1-2, with D possibly TRBD1 on 6 matching bases. Trimming pared 0 bases from V and 8 bases from J, leaving 14 bases between. The germline gives CDR1 SGHRS, CDR2 YFSETQ. This CDR3 is 14 amino acids long. The DNA for the CDR3 is TGCGCCAGCAGCTTGGAACCAGGGGATAGAGGCTACACCTTC. Translation gives CASSLEPGDRGYTF.

There are many counts of this clonotype. The chain links TRBV5-6 to TRBJ2-5, with a possible D match to TRBD1 (7 bases). Germline V gives CDR1 SGHDT, CDR2 YYEEEE. The CDR3 runs 16 residues. V was clipped by 3 bases and J by 5 bases, with 20 bases between them. Here the CDR3 DNA reads TGTGCCAGCAGCTGGGAAGAGGCAGGGGGGAGGGAGACCCAGTACTTC. This gives the protein CASSWEEAGGRETQYF.

The V call is TRBV2, the J call TRBJ2-5; D is possibly TRBD1 or TRBD2 (5 bases each). The CDR3 is 15 amino acids. CDR1 is SNHLY and CDR2 is FYNNEI in the germline V gene. Trimming pared 6 bases from V and 4 bases from J, leaving 18 bases between. The CDR3, as DNA: TGTGCCAGCAGAGTTCGAGGGGTGGAAGGAGAGACCCAGTACTTC. Amino acids: CASRVRGVEGETQYF. Together with reference TRBV2 and TRBJ2-5, the CDR3 gives the full variable domain: EPEVTQTPSHQVTQMGQEVILRCVPISNHLYFYWYRQILGQKVEFLVSFYNNEISEKSEIFDDQFSVERPDGSNFTLKIRSTKLEDSAMYFCASRVRGVEGETQYFGPGTRLLVL.

This clonotype was counted between two and nine times. The junction departs from germline at one end; a sequencing error may be responsible. The chain joins TRBV20-1 to TRBJ1-5; D is undetermined. Germline-derived CDR1 and CDR2 are DFQATT and SNEGSKA (reference sequence). The CDR3 loop spans 14 amino acids. CDR3 residues: CIARDEEGGQPQHF. CDR3 DNA: TGCATTGCTAGAGATGAGGAGGGCGGTCAGCCCCAGCATTTT.

V usage is TRBV4-2 and J usage is TRBJ2-5; TRBD1 is a possible D gene (6 bases). CDR1 and CDR2 from the germline V gene are LGHNA and YNFKEQ. The CDR3 loop spans 15 amino acids. Deletions cut 0 bases from V and 4 bases from J, with 12 bases between. The CDR3 DNA reads as TGTGCCAGCAGCCAAGATGTGGACAGTCTAGAGACCCAGTACTTC. As protein: CASSQDVDSLETQYF.

This rearrangement joins TRBV18 to TRBJ2-1; 10 bases map to TRBD2. This CDR3 region has 16 residues. Germline trimming cut 3 bases from V and 9 bases from J; bases unmatched to any gene: 11. Looked up from germline, CDR1 is KGHSH and CDR2 is LQKENI. Here the CDR3 DNA reads TGTGCCAGCTCACCGGCTAGCGGGAGAAAGGGTGGTGAGCAGTTCTTC. Protein product: CASSPASGRKGGEQFF.

Comments on this clonotype: The junction and the germline gene differ at one end; a read error may be behind it. V is TRBV6-5 and J is TRBJ2-3; D is tentatively TRBD1 or TRBD2 (5 bases each). Per germline, CDR1 MNHEY and CDR2 SVGAGI. This CDR3 comprises 16 residues. The CDR3 DNA is TGTGTCAGCAGTTACACCCGGGACCACCTCACAGATACGCGGTATTTT. It translates to CVSSYTRDHLTDTRYF.

The CDR3 sequence is CASSRGGGAIGIQYF. DNA of the CDR3: TGTGCCAGCAGCCGGGGGGGCGGGGCGATTGGGATTCAGTACTTC. The chain couples TRBV5-4 to TRBJ2-4; 8 bases align to TRBD2. The J segment lost 10 bases and the V segment lost 4 bases, leaving 13 bases of the junction unmatched. CDR1 is SGHNT, CDR2 YYREEE, per germline (reference sequence). CDR3 length: 15 amino acids.

This clonotype turned up a few times. This chain joins TRBV6-1 and TRBJ1-1; 10 bases match TRBD1. This CDR3 spans 16 amino acids. From germline, CDR1 is MNHNS and CDR2 SASEGT. V dropped 5 bases and J dropped 4; count of bases not matched to a gene: 10. Here the CDR3 reads CASSPRGQGTGTEAFF. The CDR3 DNA follows: TGTGCCAGCAGTCCTCGGGGACAGGGGACTGGCACTGAAGCTTTCTTT.